This T cell receptor beta chain was sequenced for a study of Graves' ophthalmopathy and Graves' hyperthyroidism. A note on this clonotype: A read error may account for a junction end that differs from germline.

Amplified TCR beta CDR3 regions were obtained using RNA transcripts as template. In the first round, RT-PCR was carried out with HTBI primers, and a multiplex PCR formed the second round. Each CDR3 protein is one row after TCRdb ran MiXCR on the multiplex PCR reads. Here the sample spans roughly 1.1 million distinct CDR3 sequences, around a third being singletons. Specimen: peripheral blood or thyroid tissue (not recorded which). The TCR was taken from an adult man with Graves' hyperthyroidism.

CDR3 in amino acids: CAGSQGGEKLFF. The CDR3 region has the DNA TGCGCCGGCAGTCAGGGCGGGGAAAAACTGTTTTTT. V usage is TRBV10-2 and J usage is TRBJ1-4; TRBD1 is a possible D gene (5 bases). Germline V gene data show CDR1 as WSHSY and CDR2 as SAAADI. The CDR3 extends over 12 amino acids.